This T cell receptor beta chain was identified in a study of blood T cell repertoires in COVID-19. In the study overall: PBMCs, B-cell-depleted T cells, or T cells were the source of the cDNA or gDNA that made up the material.

TCRdb keeps only in-frame clones here, not all; method: immunoSEQ multiplex PCR. The sample has around 50,000 clones, over 75% seen once. A Seattle source enrolled patients during active infection and followed them longitudinally. This clonotype was sampled from a man older than 75 with COVID-19, enrolled during active disease. Sequenced input: peripheral blood.

CDR3: CASSSLGGGSDSPLHF. The CDR3 nucleotides read TGTGCCAGCAGCTCCCTCGGGGGGGGGAGTGATTCACCCCTCCACTTT. The chain links TRBV7-9 to TRBJ1-6, with D possibly being TRBD1 (5 bases). Germline V gene data show CDR1 as SEHNR and CDR2 as FQNEAQ (reference sequence). There are 16 residues in the CDR3. V lost 4 bases and J lost 8, with 18 bases in between.